The source of this T cell receptor beta chain is a study of blood T cell repertoires in COVID-19. Study as a whole: Sites across the United States, Italy and Spain contributed samples from acute and convalescent COVID-19.

TCRdb's copy holds only in-frame clones and misses some; the assay was immunoSEQ multiplex PCR. The table includes about 320,000 clones, over 75% detected once. Trimming removed 4 bases at V and 2 bases at J, with 19 bases between. The CDR3 sequence is 17 residues long. The V gene's germline CDR1 is KGHSH and CDR2 LQKENI. Across over 20 US areas, participants ranged in age from about 18 to 90 years. Participants' reported clinical history set cohort assignment. Cohort 3 donors were reported recovered after two negative PCRs, clearance, or symptom resolution. The chain joins TRBV18 to TRBJ2-3, with no clear D. The TCR sequence derives from a man aged 25-45 years who had recovered from COVID-19. Source material: PBMCs or T cells enriched from blood (not recorded which). Written as DNA, the CDR3 is TGTGCCAGCTCACTATCAAGCCTGATGTGGTCCACAGATACGCAGTATTTT. Its translation: CASSLSSLMWSTDTQYF.